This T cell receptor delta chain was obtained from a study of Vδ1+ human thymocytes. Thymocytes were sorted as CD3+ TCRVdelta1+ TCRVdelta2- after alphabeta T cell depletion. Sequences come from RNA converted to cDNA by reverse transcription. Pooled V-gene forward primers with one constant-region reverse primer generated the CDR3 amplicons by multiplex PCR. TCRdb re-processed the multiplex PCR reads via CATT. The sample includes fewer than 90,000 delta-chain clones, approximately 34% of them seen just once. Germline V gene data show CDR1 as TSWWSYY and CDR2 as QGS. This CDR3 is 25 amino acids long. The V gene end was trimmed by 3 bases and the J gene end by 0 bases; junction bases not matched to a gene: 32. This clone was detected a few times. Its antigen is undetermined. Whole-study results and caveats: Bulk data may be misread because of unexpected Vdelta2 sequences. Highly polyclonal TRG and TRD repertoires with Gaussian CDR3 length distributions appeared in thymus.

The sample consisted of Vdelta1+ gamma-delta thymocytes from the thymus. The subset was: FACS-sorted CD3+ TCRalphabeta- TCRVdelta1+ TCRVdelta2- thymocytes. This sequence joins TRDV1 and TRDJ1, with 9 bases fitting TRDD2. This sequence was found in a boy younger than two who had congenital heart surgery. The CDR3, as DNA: TGTGCTCTTGGGGACGGGGCGGCCTTCCTACGCCGACTGAGGGGATCCCCTTCGTACACCGATAAACTCATCTTT. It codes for CALGDGAAFLRRLRGSPSYTDKLIF.